Listed here are 30 T cell receptor beta chains from one sample, sequenced in a study of blood T cell repertoires in COVID-19. Here immunoSEQ multiplex PCR was the method, and the copy in TCRdb shows in-frame clones only, minus some. The sample records 85,000 to 100,000 clones, roughly 76% being singletons. Sequenced sample: peripheral blood. The receptors stem from a man aged 80 or over with COVID-19, enrolled during active disease.

V gene TRBV28 combines with J gene TRBJ1-6; 7 bases fit TRBD1. The V and J ends lost 8 bases and 0 bases, in that order; junction bases with no gene match: 7. CDR3 size: 16 residues. Germline V gene sequence: CDR1 MDHEN, CDR2 SYDVKM. CDR3 DNA sequence: TGTGCCAGCCGCAGGGGGGATACCTCCTATAATTCACCCCTCCACTTT. Translated, it gives CASRRGDTSYNSPLHF. The full variable domain, completed using reference TRBV28 and TRBJ1-6, is DVKVTQSSRYLVKRTGEKVFLECVQDMDHENMFWYRQDPGLGLRLIYFSYDVKMKEKGDIPEGYSVSREKKERFSLILESASTNQTSMYLCASRRGDTSYNSPLHFGNGTRLTVT.

J is TRBJ2-7 and V is TRBV23-1, with TRBD1 matching over 9 bases. TRBV23-1 counts as an open reading frame of uncertain function. CDR3 length equals 15 residues. With V trimmed by 2 bases and J by 6 bases, 8 bases remained unmatched. CDR3 sequence reads: CASSQIPGQGTEQYF. The CDR3 bases are TGCGCCAGCAGTCAAATACCGGGACAGGGTACCGAGCAGTACTTC.

This clone was observed many times. The chain links TRBV20-1 to TRBJ1-2; 7 positions agree with TRBD1. V lost 3 bases to trimming and J lost 3 bases; unmatched junction nucleotides: 7. This CDR3 spans 14 amino acids. Germline V gene data show CDR1 as DFQATT and CDR2 as SNEGSKA (reference sequence). CDR3 in DNA: TGCAGTGCTAGTGGGAGGGGGCCGGACTATGGCTACACCTTC. The encoded protein is CSASGRGPDYGYTF.

The V and J genes are TRBV6-2 or TRBV6-3 and TRBJ1-6; unclear D gene. Trimming shortened V by 8 bases and J by 7 bases, and 9 bases separated the two germline ends. The germline V gene has CDR1 MNHEY and CDR2 SVGEGT. This CDR3 contains 12 residues. CDR3 sequence: CASRPENSPLHF. DNA of the CDR3: TGTGCCAGCCGCCCGGAGAATTCACCCCTCCACTTT.

The rearrangement links TRBV21-1 to TRBJ1-1; TRBD1, as called in the table, went unchecked against the DNA. TRBV21-1 is a known pseudogene. The CDR3 contains 13 residues. The DNA of the CDR3 is TGTGCCAGCAGTCGTTACATGAACACTGAAGCTTTCTTT. It encodes CASSRYMNTEAFF.

DNA of the CDR3: TGTGCCACGTCACGGGACAGCCAAGAGACCCAGTACTTC. Protein sequence: CATSRDSQETQYF. This rearrangement joins TRBV2 to TRBJ2-5; 7 bases align to TRBD1. Germline lookup yields CDR1 SNHLY and CDR2 FYNNEI. V was pared by 10 bases and J by 1 base, with 6 bases of the junction left unmatched. The CDR3 spans 13 residues.

On this clone itself: A read error may account for a junction end that differs from germline. The chain carries TRBV7-9 and TRBJ1-3; 7 nucleotides align to TRBD1. Germline V gene lookup returns CDR1 SEHNR and CDR2 FQNEAQ (reference sequence). The CDR3 totals 13 residues. The CDR3 sequence: CANSPGQWDTIYF. CDR3 DNA sequence: TGTGCCAACAGCCCGGGACAGTGGGACACCATATATTTT.

The sample holds one count of this clone. The rearrangement links TRBV7-9 to TRBJ2-5; 7 nucleotides match TRBD1. The CDR3 totals 14 residues. V trimming: 6 bases; J trimming: 3 bases; junction bases outside the gene matches: 7. CDR1 SEHNR and CDR2 FQNEAQ come from the germline V gene (reference sequence). The DNA of the CDR3 is TGTGCCAGCAGGGCCGGGCAGGGGGAAGAGACCCAGTACTTC. Amino acids: CASRAGQGEETQYF.

The chain links TRBV2 to TRBJ1-2; the match to TRBD1 covers 7 bases. The V gene end was trimmed by 8 bases and the J gene end by 4 bases; junction bases not matched to a gene: 7. Germline V gene lookup returns CDR1 SNHLY and CDR2 FYNNEI. There are 13 residues in the CDR3. The CDR3 loop reads CASRIGQAYGYTF. The CDR3 region has the DNA TGTGCCAGCCGGATCGGACAGGCCTATGGCTACACCTTC.

The sample holds a few counts of this clone. This chain joins TRBV2 and TRBJ2-2; D remains ambiguous. Trimming removed 2 bases from V and 6 bases from J, with 13 bases in between. CDR1 SNHLY and CDR2 FYNNEI come from the germline V gene. The CDR3 length is 15 residues. The CDR3 DNA reads TGTGCCAGCAGTGAATGGCGGTTCATCTCCGGGGAGCTGTTTTTT. Residues: CASSEWRFISGELFF.

In its sample, this clone was seen a few times. The V call is TRBV7-2, the J call TRBJ2-2; weak D call: TRBD2 (5 bases). V was cut by 4 bases and J by 6 bases, with 15 bases left in between. Germline values: CDR1 SGHTA, CDR2 FQGNSA. This CDR3 has 15 amino acids. This CDR3 is CASSSAGGLAGELFF. As DNA, the CDR3 is TGTGCCAGCAGCTCCGCTGGCGGGTTAGCCGGGGAGCTGTTTTTT.

This clone was counted a few times. The rearrangement links TRBV27 to TRBJ1-5, with D unclear. The CDR3 has 17 amino acids. Between the trimmed V and J ends, which lost 3 bases and 0 bases, there was a span of 15 bases. Germline V gene sequence: CDR1 MNHEY, CDR2 SMNVEV (reference sequence). DNA for the CDR3: TGTGCCAGCAGTTTGCGGGTTGGGCAGGCTAGCAATCAGCCCCAGCATTTT. This translates into CASSLRVGQASNQPQHF.

J is TRBJ2-3 and V is TRBV5-1; TRBD2 aligns across 13 bases. The CDR3 contains 16 residues. CDR1 SGHRS and CDR2 YFSETQ come from the germline V gene. Trimming cost V 3 bases and J 9 bases; bases outside gene matches: 10. The CDR3 sequence: CASSWGLAGLGDTQYF. DNA of the CDR3: TGCGCCAGCAGCTGGGGACTAGCGGGGTTAGGAGACACGCAGTATTTT.

The CDR3 sequence is CASSLTAGGTYNEQFF. CDR3 DNA sequence: TGTGCCAGCAGCTTAACGGCGGGAGGCACCTACAATGAGCAGTTCTTC. This chain joins TRBV7-3 and TRBJ2-1, with 8 nucleotides matching TRBD2. Germline CDR1 and CDR2: SGHTA and FQGTGA. Trimming took 0 bases from V and 2 from J; bases not matched to a gene: 3. The CDR3 is made up of 16 amino acids.

V and J are TRBV5-1 and TRBJ1-2; TRBD1 agrees at 11 bases. With V trimmed by 3 bases and J by 8 bases, 3 bases remained unmatched. Per the germline V gene, CDR1 is SGHRS and CDR2 is YFSETQ. The CDR3 loop spans 13 amino acids. CDR3 DNA: TGCGCCAGCAGCTGGACAGGGGGCGGCGGCTACACCTTC. Translation gives CASSWTGGGGYTF. Full variable domain (rest looked up from reference TRBV5-1 and TRBJ1-2): KAGVTQTPRYLIKTRGQQVTLSCSPISGHRSVSWYQQTPGQGLQFLFEYFSETQRNKGNFPGRFSGRQFSNSRSEMNVSTLELGDSALYLCASSWTGGGGYTFGSGTRLTVV.

The rearrangement links TRBV3-1 (or the pseudogene TRBV3-2) to TRBJ1-2, with D possibly TRBD1 on 5 matching bases. The CDR3 runs to 15 residues. Germline lookup yields CDR1 LGHDT and CDR2 YNNKEL (reference sequence). Trimming pared 0 bases from V and 4 bases from J, leaving 12 bases between. CDR3 amino acids: CASSQDARGGYGYTF. CDR3 bases: TGTGCCAGCAGCCAAGACGCAAGGGGCGGCTATGGCTACACCTTC.

This chain joins TRBV19 and TRBJ1-5; 8 bases are shared with TRBD1. In germline, CDR1 is LNHDA, CDR2 SQIVND (reference sequence). The ends lost 0 bases at V and 9 bases at J; junction bases unmatched: 10. This CDR3 is built from 16 residues. The CDR3 DNA sequence: TGTGCCAGTAGTATAGAAAGGGGACAGGCCCCTGGGCCCCAGCATTTT. Translation gives CASSIERGQAPGPQHF.

The chain links TRBV5-1 to TRBJ1-6; the match to TRBD1 covers 11 bases. CDR3 length equals 17 residues. CDR1 is SGHRS and CDR2 is YFSETQ in the germline V gene. V was pared by 0 bases and J by 6 bases, with 5 bases of the junction left unmatched. The CDR3 bases are TGCGCCAGCAGCTTGGAGGGGACAGGGGGTACTAATTCACCCCTCCACTTT. Translation gives CASSLEGTGGTNSPLHF.

V gene TRBV5-4 combines with J gene TRBJ1-5, with D maybe TRBD1 (5 bases). The CDR3 sequence is 13 residues long. Trimming shortened V by 0 bases and J by 5 bases, and 6 bases separated the two germline ends. Germline V gene sequence: CDR1 SGHNT, CDR2 YYREEE (reference sequence). CDR3 residues: CASSLGGDQPQHF. The CDR3 DNA reads TGTGCCAGCAGCTTGGGGGGGGATCAGCCCCAGCATTTT.

The chain joins TRBV5-1 to TRBJ2-5, with D possibly matching TRBD1 (5 bases). CDR3 size: 15 residues. V was shortened by 0 bases and J by 1 base, with 10 bases between the two germline ends. CDR1 and CDR2 (germline): SGHRS, YFSETQ. Here the CDR3 DNA reads TGCGCCAGCAGCTTGGATCGGACACCCCAAGAGACCCAGTACTTC. Translated: CASSLDRTPQETQYF.

J is TRBJ2-2 and V is TRBV5-1; D might be TRBD2 (5 bases). The CDR3 loop spans 16 amino acids. Trimming stripped 3 bases from V and 6 bases from J, with 18 bases between. Per germline, CDR1 SGHRS and CDR2 YFSETQ. CDR3 loop: CASSSEGGRLAGELFF. In nucleotides, the CDR3 is TGCGCCAGCAGCTCGGAAGGAGGAAGGTTGGCCGGGGAGCTGTTTTTT. Supplemented by reference TRBV5-1 and TRBJ2-2, the full variable domain reads KAGVTQTPRYLIKTRGQQVTLSCSPISGHRSVSWYQQTPGQGLQFLFEYFSETQRNKGNFPGRFSGRQFSNSRSEMNVSTLELGDSALYLCASSSEGGRLAGELFFGEGSRLTVL.

The rearrangement uses TRBV6-5 and TRBJ1-4; TRBD1 is a possible D gene (6 bases). Germline V gene lookup returns CDR1 MNHEY and CDR2 SVGAGI. The CDR3 is made up of 14 amino acids. V dropped 6 bases and J dropped 8 bases, with 16 bases sitting between them. The CDR3 is CASRNRESREKLFF. CDR3 DNA sequence: TGTGCCAGCAGAAACAGGGAATCTCGCGAAAAACTGTTTTTT.

V and J are TRBV5-1 and TRBJ2-7, with D possibly being TRBD1 (5 bases). Germline loops: CDR1 SGHRS, CDR2 YFSETQ. Trimming cost V 4 bases and J 2 bases, with 13 bases left between them. The CDR3 consists of 14 residues. CDR3 loop: CASSVQGGAYEQYF. The CDR3 nucleotides are TGCGCCAGCAGCGTCCAGGGTGGGGCCTACGAGCAGTACTTC.

Only a few counts were recorded for this clone. This sequence joins TRBV11-3 and TRBJ1-4; TRBD1 aligns across 7 bases. Germline CDR1 reads SGHNT; CDR2 reads YENEEA. There are 13 residues in the CDR3. CDR3 region: CATGNPTNEKLFF. The CDR3 nucleotides are TGTGCGACAGGGAACCCAACTAATGAAAAACTGTTTTTT.

This clone was seen a few times. This chain joins TRBV5-6 and TRBJ2-7; TRBD1 matches 11 bases. CDR3 size: 16 residues. The junction had 10 bases not matched to a gene; V was cut back by 4 bases and J by 4 bases. In germline, CDR1 is SGHDT, CDR2 YYEEEE. The CDR3 region has the DNA TGTGCCAGCAGCCGGACAGGGGGCTATGACCGTTACGAGCAGTACTTC. The encoded protein is CASSRTGGYDRYEQYF. The full variable domain, in which reference TRBV5-6 and TRBJ2-7 provide the parts outside the CDR3, is DAGVTQSPTHLIKTRGQQVTLRCSPKSGHDTVSWYQQALGQGPQFIFQYYEEEERQRGNFPDRFSGHQFPNYSSELNVNALLLGDSALYLCASSRTGGYDRYEQYFGPGTRLTVT.

This rearrangement joins TRBV29-1 to TRBJ1-4; D gene ambiguous. The CDR3 is 12 amino acids. V was clipped by 4 bases and J by 0 bases, with 3 bases between them. Germline CDR1 SQVTM, CDR2 ANQGSEA. CDR3 residues: CSVAATNEKLFF. Written as DNA, the CDR3 is TGCAGCGTTGCAGCAACTAATGAAAAACTGTTTTTT.

This chain joins TRBV6-6 and TRBJ1-1; D unclear. The V gene's germline CDR1 is MNHNY and CDR2 SVGAGI (reference sequence). CDR3 length equals 13 residues. V lost 4 bases to trimming and J lost 3 bases, with 9 bases between them. The CDR3 protein is CASSFNMDTEAFF. CDR3 sequence (DNA): TGTGCCAGCAGTTTTAACATGGACACTGAAGCTTTCTTT.

This chain uses TRBV4-2 with TRBJ1-2; the D gene is possibly TRBD1 (5 bases). CDR1 LGHNA and CDR2 YNFKEQ come from the germline V gene. V was clipped by 0 bases and J by 8 bases, with 16 bases between them. This CDR3 spans 15 amino acids. In nucleotides, the CDR3 is TGTGCCAGCAGCCAAGATGGAACGACAGCCAGGGGCTACACCTTC. The encoded protein is CASSQDGTTARGYTF.

The V gene is TRBV5-1, the J gene TRBJ2-2; D may be TRBD1 (6 bases). The CDR3 loop spans 18 amino acids. Trimming shortened V by 2 bases and J by 0 bases, and 17 bases separated the two germline ends. Germline CDR1 reads SGHRS; CDR2 reads YFSETQ. CDR3 loop: CASSFARAGASNTGELFF. CDR3 nucleotide sequence: TGCGCCAGCAGCTTCGCGCGGGCAGGGGCCTCGAACACCGGGGAGCTGTTTTTT.

The chain is built from TRBV24-1 and TRBJ2-2; D perhaps matches TRBD2 (6 bases). The CDR3 sequence is 16 residues long. Deletions cut 10 bases from V and 0 bases from J, with 17 bases between. The germline V gene has CDR1 KGHDR and CDR2 SFDVKD. CDR3 amino acids: CATSSRGTSNTGELFF. The CDR3 DNA follows: TGTGCCACTTCAAGCCGCGGGACCTCGAACACCGGGGAGCTGTTTTTT.